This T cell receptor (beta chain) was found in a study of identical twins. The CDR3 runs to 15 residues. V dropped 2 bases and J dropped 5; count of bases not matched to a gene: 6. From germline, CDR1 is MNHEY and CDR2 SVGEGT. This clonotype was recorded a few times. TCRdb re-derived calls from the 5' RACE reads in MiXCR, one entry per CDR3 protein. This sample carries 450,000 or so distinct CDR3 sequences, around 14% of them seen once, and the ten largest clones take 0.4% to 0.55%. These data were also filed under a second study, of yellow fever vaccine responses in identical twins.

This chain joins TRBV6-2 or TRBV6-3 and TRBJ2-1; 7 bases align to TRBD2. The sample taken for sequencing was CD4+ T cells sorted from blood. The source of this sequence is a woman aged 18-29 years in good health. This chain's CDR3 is CASSYAGGSNNEQFF. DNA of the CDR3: TGTGCCAGCAGTTACGCTGGCGGGAGCAACAATGAGCAGTTCTTC.